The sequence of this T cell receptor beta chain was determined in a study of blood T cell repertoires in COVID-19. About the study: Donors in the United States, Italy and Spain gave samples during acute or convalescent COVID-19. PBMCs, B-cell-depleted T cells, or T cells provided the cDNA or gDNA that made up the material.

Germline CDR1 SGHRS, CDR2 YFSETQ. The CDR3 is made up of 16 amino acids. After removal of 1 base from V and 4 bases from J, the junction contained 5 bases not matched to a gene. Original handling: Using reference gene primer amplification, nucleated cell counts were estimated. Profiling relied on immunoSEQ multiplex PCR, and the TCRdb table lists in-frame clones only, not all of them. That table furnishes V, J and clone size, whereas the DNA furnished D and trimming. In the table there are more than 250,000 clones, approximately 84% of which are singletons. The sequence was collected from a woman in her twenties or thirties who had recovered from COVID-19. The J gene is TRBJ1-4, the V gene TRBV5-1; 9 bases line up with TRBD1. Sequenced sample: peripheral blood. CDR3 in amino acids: CASSLTGGAGNEKLFF. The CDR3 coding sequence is TGCGCCAGCAGCTTGACAGGGGGCGCCGGTAATGAAAAACTGTTTTTT.